These 13 T cell receptor beta chains were all obtained from the same sample, sequenced in a study of radiotherapy plus CTLA-4 blockade in lung cancer. The method was immunoSEQ multiplex PCR; TCRdb's version includes in-frame clones alone and lacks a portion of them. The sample contains about 82,000 clones, around 72% of which appear only once. Here the sequenced sample was peripheral blood, taken from a patient treated with radiotherapy plus ipilimumab. The receptors stem from a human donor with non-small cell lung cancer that progressed on radiotherapy plus ipilimumab.

By share, this clone counts as medium-sized (0.01 to 0.1%). The genes are TRBV28 and TRBJ2-3; 7 nucleotides line up with TRBD1. The CDR3 consists of 13 residues. Germline V CDR1 and CDR2: MDHEN, SYDVKM. Unmatched junction bases numbered 2, after V lost 5 bases and J lost 3 bases. The DNA of the CDR3 is TGTGCCAGCAGTACAGGGGAAACAGATACGCAGTATTTT. Amino acids: CASSTGETDTQYF.

This chain links TRBV11-2 with TRBJ2-2; no clear D gene. V lost 3 bases and J lost 7, with 9 bases in between. This CDR3 has 13 residues. Germline lookup yields CDR1 SGHAT and CDR2 FQNNGV. In DNA, the CDR3 is TGTGCCAGCAGCTTGGGGTCCTTCGGGGAGCTGTTTTTT. It yields the protein CASSLGSFGELFF.

This clone has more than one count but fewer than ten. This sequence joins TRBV4-1 and TRBJ2-1, with D hard to call. The CDR3 is made up of 17 amino acids. Germline V gene data show CDR1 as MGHRA and CDR2 as YSYEKL. V shed 5 bases and J shed 2 bases, with 19 bases lying between them. The CDR3 coding sequence is TGCGCCAGCAGCTTCCGGCCCCTTATCGGCCCCTACAATGAGCAGTTCTTC. Its protein product is CASSFRPLIGPYNEQFF.

The CDR3 protein is CASSQEVQSRQPQHF. DNA for the CDR3: TGCGCCAGCAGCCAAGAGGTACAGTCTCGCCAGCCCCAGCATTTT. The chain is built from TRBV4-3 and TRBJ1-5; no firm D call. The CDR3 extends over 15 amino acids. The germline gives CDR1 LGHNA, CDR2 YSLEER. Trimming left V 0 bases short and J 7 bases short, with 13 bases between.

The chain joins TRBV6-1 to TRBJ1-5; no definite D call. Germline CDR1 is MNHNS and CDR2 is SASEGT. V lost 11 bases to trimming and J lost 3 bases, with 14 bases between them. The length of the CDR3 is 13 residues. CDR3 nucleotides: TGTGCCGTGCAGGTGTTTCTCAATCAGCCCCAGCATTTT. Protein sequence: CAVQVFLNQPQHF.

This clone was observed a handful of times. This sequence joins TRBV7-9 and TRBJ2-7, with 10 bases fitting TRBD1. The V segment lost 3 bases and the J segment 5 bases; nucleotides outside the gene matches: 4. Germline V gene data show CDR1 as SEHNR and CDR2 as FQNEAQ (reference sequence). The CDR3 spans 14 residues. CDR3 in amino acids: CASSLGTGDNEQYF. The CDR3 nucleotides read TGTGCCAGCAGCTTGGGGACAGGGGACAACGAGCAGTACTTC.

The chain employs TRBV5-1 and TRBJ2-3, with D hard to call. The V end lost 4 bases, the J end lost 2 bases, and 14 bases lay between the germline ends. The germline V gene has CDR1 SGHRS and CDR2 YFSETQ. This CDR3 has 15 amino acids. CDR3 DNA: TGCGCCAGCAGCACCACTGCTGCTACCACAGATACGCAGTATTTT. Translated: CASSTTAATTDTQYF. Based on the CDR3 plus reference TRBV5-1 and TRBJ2-3, the full variable domain is KAGVTQTPRYLIKTRGQQVTLSCSPISGHRSVSWYQQTPGQGLQFLFEYFSETQRNKGNFPGRFSGRQFSNSRSEMNVSTLELGDSALYLCASSTTAATTDTQYFGPGTRLTVL.

This clone has a handful of counts. The V and J genes are TRBV2 and TRBJ2-1, with 8 bases lining up with TRBD2. This CDR3 has 15 amino acids. The V gene's germline CDR1 is SNHLY and CDR2 FYNNEI. Trimming cost V 8 bases and J 0 bases; bases outside gene matches: 6. CDR3 amino acids: CASVIAGSSYNEQFF. Here the CDR3 DNA reads TGTGCCAGCGTCATAGCGGGGAGCTCCTACAATGAGCAGTTCTTC.

This clone has a handful of counts. CDR3 loop: CASSLGFNQPQHF. Here the CDR3 DNA reads TGCGCCAGCAGCTTGGGGTTTAATCAGCCCCAGCATTTT. This chain links TRBV5-1 with TRBJ1-5; D gene ambiguous. Looked up from germline, CDR1 is SGHRS and CDR2 is YFSETQ. This CDR3 spans 13 amino acids. V dropped 0 bases and J dropped 4 bases, with 5 bases sitting between them.

This clone was observed once. For the CDR3, the DNA is TGTGCCAGCAGTTTAGGGGCAGGGGGCCACAATGAGCAGTTCTTC. Its translation is CASSLGAGGHNEQFF. J is TRBJ2-1 and V is TRBV27, with 8 bases lining up with TRBD1. The CDR3 loop spans 15 amino acids. Per germline, CDR1 MNHEY and CDR2 SMNVEV (reference sequence). Trimming removed 2 bases from V and 5 bases from J; junction bases left unmatched: 5.

The CDR3, as DNA: TGTGCCAGCAGTCTAGGACAGTATAATGAAAAACTGTTTTTT. Protein: CASSLGQYNEKLFF. The rearrangement uses TRBV6-5 and TRBJ1-4, with D tentatively TRBD1 (6 bases). Looked up from germline, CDR1 is MNHEY and CDR2 is SVGAGI. This CDR3 has 14 residues. Trimming removed 5 bases at V and 4 bases at J, with 11 bases between.

V and J are TRBV28 and TRBJ1-4; D remains unclear. Germline loops: CDR1 MDHEN, CDR2 SYDVKM. The CDR3 contains 13 residues. V was pared by 6 bases and J by 3 bases, with 8 bases between. The CDR3, as DNA: TGTGCCAGCAGGGGAGCGGCTAATGAAAAACTGTTTTTT. Protein product: CASRGAANEKLFF.

The chain joins TRBV7-3 to TRBJ2-4, with 7 bases lining up with TRBD1. The CDR3 contains 14 residues. Germline loops: CDR1 SGHTA, CDR2 FQGTGA. V shed 5 bases and J 4 bases; nucleotides not matched to a gene: 5. CDR3 loop: CASSPGGSKNIQYF. CDR3 in DNA: TGTGCCAGCAGCCCAGGGGGTAGTAAAAACATTCAGTACTTC.